This TCR beta chain was documented in a study of patients and donors after allogeneic stem cell transplantation. TCRdb passed the RT-PCR reads through MiXCR, listing each CDR3 protein once. The data hold about 110,000 distinct CDR3 sequences, with approximately 40% observed a single time. The clonotype comes from a human donor who was either an allogeneic HSCT recipient or a stem cell or donor lymphocyte infusion donor (not recorded which). It is not recorded whose cells these are; they may come from a transplant donor. The specimen was blood, either unsorted or a sorted T cell fraction (not recorded which).

The CDR3 coding sequence is TGTGCCAGCAGTTTACCAGGGACTAGCGGGAAATATGAGCAGTTCTTC. This sequence encodes CASSLPGTSGKYEQFF. The chain employs TRBV27 and TRBJ2-1, with 13 bases matching TRBD2. V dropped 2 bases and J dropped 8; count of bases not matched to a gene: 6. Germline V gene sequence: CDR1 MNHEY, CDR2 SMNVEV (reference sequence). The CDR3 loop spans 16 amino acids.